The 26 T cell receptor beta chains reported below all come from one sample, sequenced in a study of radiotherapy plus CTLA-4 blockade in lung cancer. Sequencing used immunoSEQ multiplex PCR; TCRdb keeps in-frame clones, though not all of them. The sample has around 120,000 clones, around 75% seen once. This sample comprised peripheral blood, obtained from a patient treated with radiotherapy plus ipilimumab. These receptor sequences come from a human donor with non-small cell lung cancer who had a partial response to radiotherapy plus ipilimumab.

DNA of the CDR3: TGTGCCAGCAGCTTAAACCCCGGACTAGCGGGGTATGAGCAGTTCTTC. Translation: CASSLNPGLAGYEQFF. The chain links TRBV7-9 to TRBJ2-1; 12 bases agree with TRBD2. This CDR3 is built from 16 residues. V lost 2 bases, J lost 8 bases, and 7 bases stayed unmatched. CDR1 and CDR2 (germline): SEHNR, FQNEAQ (reference sequence).

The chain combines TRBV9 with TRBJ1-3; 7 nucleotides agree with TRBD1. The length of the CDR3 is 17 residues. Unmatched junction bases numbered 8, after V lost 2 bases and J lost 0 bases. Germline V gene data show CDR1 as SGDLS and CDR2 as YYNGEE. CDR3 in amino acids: CASSVREGGSSGNTIYF. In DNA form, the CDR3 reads TGTGCCAGCAGCGTTCGAGAAGGGGGCAGCTCTGGAAACACCATATATTTT.

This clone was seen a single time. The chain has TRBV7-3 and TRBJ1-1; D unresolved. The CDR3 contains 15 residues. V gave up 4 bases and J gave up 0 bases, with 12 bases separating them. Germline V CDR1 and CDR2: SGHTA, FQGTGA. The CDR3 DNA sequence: TGTGCCAGCAGCTCATTGGTACTCATGAACACTGAAGCTTTCTTT. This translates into CASSSLVLMNTEAFF.

The CDR3 loop reads CASSYLTSGTVETQYF. CDR3 nucleotide sequence: TGTGCCAGCAGCTACCTGACTAGCGGGACGGTCGAGACCCAGTACTTC. This chain connects TRBV11-2 to TRBJ2-5; 11 bases fit TRBD2. The CDR3 spans 16 residues. Losses at the gene ends were 4 bases for V and 5 bases for J; bases not matched to a gene: 9. In germline, CDR1 is SGHAT, CDR2 FQNNGV.

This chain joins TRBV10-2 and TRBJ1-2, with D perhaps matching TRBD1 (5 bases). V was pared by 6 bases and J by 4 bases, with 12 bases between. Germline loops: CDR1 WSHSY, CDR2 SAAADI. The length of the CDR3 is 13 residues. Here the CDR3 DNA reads TGCGCCAGCAGCTCGGACATTCTCTATGGCTACACCTTC. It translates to CASSSDILYGYTF.

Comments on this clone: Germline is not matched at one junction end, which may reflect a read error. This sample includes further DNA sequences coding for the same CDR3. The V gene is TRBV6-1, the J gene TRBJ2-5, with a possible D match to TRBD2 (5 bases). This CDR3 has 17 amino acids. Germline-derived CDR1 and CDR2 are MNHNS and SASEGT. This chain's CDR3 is CASSGWLGDPDQETQYF. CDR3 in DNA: TGTGCTAGCAGTGGTTGGTTGGGAGACCCCGACCAAGAGACCCAGTACTTC.

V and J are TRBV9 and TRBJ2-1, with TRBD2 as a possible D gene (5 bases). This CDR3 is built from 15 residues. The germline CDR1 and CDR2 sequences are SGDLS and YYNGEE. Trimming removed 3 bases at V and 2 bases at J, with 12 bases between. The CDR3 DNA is TGTGCCAGCAGCGCGAATCCCGGGACCTACAATGAGCAGTTCTTC. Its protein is CASSANPGTYNEQFF.

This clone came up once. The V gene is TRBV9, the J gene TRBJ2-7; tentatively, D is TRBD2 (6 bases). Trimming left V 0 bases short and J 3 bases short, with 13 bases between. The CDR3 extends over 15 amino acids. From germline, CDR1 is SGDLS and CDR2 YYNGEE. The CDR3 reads CASSVGGRPNYEQYF. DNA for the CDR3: TGTGCCAGCAGCGTAGGGGGGAGGCCTAACTACGAGCAGTACTTC. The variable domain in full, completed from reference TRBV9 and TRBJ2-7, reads DSGVTQTPKHLITATGQRVTLRCSPRSGDLSVYWYQQSLDQGLQFLIQYYNGEERAKGNILERFSAQQFPDLHSELNLSSLELGDSALYFCASSVGGRPNYEQYFGPGTRLTVT.

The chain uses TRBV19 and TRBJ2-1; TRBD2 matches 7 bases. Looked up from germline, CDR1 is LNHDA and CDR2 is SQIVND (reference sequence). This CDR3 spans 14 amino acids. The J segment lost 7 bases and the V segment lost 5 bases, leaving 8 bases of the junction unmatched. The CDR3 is CASSGGGWKNEQFF. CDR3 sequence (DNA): TGTGCCAGTAGTGGGGGGGGGTGGAAGAATGAGCAGTTCTTC.

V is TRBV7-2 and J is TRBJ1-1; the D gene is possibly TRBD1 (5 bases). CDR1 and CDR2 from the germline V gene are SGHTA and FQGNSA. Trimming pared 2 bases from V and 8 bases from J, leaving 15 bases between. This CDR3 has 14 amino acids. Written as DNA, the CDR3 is TGTGCCAGCAGCTTACGATGGCAGGGAAGAGAAGCTTTCTTT. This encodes CASSLRWQGREAFF.

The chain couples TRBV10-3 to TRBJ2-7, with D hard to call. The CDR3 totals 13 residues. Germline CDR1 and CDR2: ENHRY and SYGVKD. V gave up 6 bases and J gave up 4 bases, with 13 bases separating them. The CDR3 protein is CAISQPGSYEQYF. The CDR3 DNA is TGTGCCATCAGCCAACCCGGGTCTTACGAGCAGTACTTC.

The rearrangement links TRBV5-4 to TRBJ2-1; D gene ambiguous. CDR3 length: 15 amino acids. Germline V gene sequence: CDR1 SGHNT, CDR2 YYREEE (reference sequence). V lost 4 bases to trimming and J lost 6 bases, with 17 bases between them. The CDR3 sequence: CASSVDPNPVNEQFF. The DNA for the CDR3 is TGTGCCAGCAGCGTGGACCCTAACCCCGTCAATGAGCAGTTCTTC.

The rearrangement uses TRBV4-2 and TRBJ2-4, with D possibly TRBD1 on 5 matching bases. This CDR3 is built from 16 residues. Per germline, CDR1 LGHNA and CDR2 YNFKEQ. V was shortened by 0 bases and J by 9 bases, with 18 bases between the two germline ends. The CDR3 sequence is CASSQEFAGPVSIQYF. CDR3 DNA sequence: TGTGCCAGCAGCCAAGAGTTTGCAGGGCCGGTAAGCATTCAGTACTTC.

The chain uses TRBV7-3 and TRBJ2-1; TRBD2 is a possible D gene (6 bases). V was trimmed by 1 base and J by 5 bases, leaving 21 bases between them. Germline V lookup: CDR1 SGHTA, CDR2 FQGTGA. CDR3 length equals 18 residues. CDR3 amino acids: CASSLIRLMDYTNNEQFF. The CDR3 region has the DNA TGTGCCAGCAGCTTAATCAGGTTAATGGACTACACAAACAATGAGCAGTTCTTC.

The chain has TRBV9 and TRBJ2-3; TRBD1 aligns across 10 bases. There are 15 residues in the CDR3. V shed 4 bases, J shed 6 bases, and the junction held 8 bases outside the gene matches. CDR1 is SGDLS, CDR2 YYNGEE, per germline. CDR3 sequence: CASSPRQGAKDTQYF. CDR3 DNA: TGTGCCAGCAGCCCCCGACAGGGGGCGAAGGATACGCAGTATTTT.

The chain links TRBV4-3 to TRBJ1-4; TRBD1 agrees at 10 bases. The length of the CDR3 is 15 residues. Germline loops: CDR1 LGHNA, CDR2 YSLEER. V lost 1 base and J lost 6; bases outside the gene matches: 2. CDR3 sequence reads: CASSQVGTGDEKLFF. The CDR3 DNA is TGCGCCAGCAGCCAAGTGGGGACAGGGGATGAAAAACTGTTTTTT.

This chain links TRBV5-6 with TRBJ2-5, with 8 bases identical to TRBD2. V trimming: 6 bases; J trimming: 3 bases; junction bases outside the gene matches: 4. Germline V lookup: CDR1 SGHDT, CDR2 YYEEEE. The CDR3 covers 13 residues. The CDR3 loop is CASIRRGEETQYF. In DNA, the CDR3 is TGTGCCAGCATCCGGCGGGGGGAAGAGACCCAGTACTTC.

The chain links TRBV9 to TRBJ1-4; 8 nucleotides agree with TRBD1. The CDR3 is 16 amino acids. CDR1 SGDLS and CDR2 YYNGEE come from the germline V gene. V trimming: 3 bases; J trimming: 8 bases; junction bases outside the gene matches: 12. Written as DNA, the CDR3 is TGTGCCAGCAGCGCGGACAGGGTGGGGATTGAGGAAAAACTGTTTTTT. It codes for CASSADRVGIEEKLFF.

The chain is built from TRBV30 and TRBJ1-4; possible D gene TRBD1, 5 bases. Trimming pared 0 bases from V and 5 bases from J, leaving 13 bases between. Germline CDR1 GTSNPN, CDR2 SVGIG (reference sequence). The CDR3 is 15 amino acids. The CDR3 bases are TGTGCCTGGAGTGTAGCGGGACCGATAAATGAAAAACTGTTTTTT. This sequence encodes CAWSVAGPINEKLFF.

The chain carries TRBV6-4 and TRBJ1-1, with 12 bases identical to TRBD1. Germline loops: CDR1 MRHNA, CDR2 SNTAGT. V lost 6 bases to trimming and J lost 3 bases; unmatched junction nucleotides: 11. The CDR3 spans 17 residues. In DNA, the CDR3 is TGTGCCAGCAGCGCCTCCGGGACAGGGGGCGCGGACACTGAAGCTTTCTTT. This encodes CASSASGTGGADTEAFF.

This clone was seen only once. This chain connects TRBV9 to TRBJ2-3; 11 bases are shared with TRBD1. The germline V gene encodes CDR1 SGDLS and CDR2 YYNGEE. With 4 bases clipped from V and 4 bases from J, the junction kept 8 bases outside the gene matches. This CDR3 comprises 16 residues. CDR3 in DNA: TGTGCCAGCAGCAAGTCCGGGACAGGGGGAGCAGATACGCAGTATTTT. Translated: CASSKSGTGGADTQYF. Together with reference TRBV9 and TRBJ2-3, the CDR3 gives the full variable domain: DSGVTQTPKHLITATGQRVTLRCSPRSGDLSVYWYQQSLDQGLQFLIQYYNGEERAKGNILERFSAQQFPDLHSELNLSSLELGDSALYFCASSKSGTGGADTQYFGPGTRLTVL.

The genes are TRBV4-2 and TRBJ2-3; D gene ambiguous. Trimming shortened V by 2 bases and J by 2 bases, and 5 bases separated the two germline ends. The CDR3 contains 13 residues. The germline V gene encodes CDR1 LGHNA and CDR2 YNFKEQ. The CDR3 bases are TGTGCCAGCAGCCAACGAGCCACAGATACGCAGTATTTT. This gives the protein CASSQRATDTQYF.

In DNA form, the CDR3 reads TGTGCCAGTAGTACTAGCAGTGGATCGCGCTATGGCTACACCTTC. It is translated as CASSTSSGSRYGYTF. The genes are TRBV19 and TRBJ1-2; D not certain. This CDR3 comprises 15 residues. V was clipped by 4 bases and J by 4 bases, with 16 bases between them. The germline gives CDR1 LNHDA, CDR2 SQIVND (reference sequence). Together with reference TRBV19 and TRBJ1-2, the CDR3 gives the full variable domain: DGGITQSPKYLFRKEGQNVTLSCEQNLNHDAMYWYRQDPGQGLRLIYYSQIVNDFQKGDIAEGYSVSREKKESFPLTVTSAQKNPTAFYLCASSTSSGSRYGYTFGSGTRLTVV.

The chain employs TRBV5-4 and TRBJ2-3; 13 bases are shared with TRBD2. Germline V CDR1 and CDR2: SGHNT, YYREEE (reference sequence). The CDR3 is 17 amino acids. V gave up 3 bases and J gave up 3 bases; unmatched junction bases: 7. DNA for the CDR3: TGTGCCAGCAGCTCCGGACTAGCGGGAGTAGGGACAGATACGCAGTATTTT. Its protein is CASSSGLAGVGTDTQYF.

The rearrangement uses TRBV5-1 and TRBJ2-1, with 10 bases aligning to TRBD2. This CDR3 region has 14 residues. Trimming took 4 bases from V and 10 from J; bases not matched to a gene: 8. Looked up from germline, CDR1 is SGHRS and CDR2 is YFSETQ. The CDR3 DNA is TGCGCCAGCAGCAAAGGACTAGCGGACACGGAGCAGTTCTTC. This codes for CASSKGLADTEQFF.

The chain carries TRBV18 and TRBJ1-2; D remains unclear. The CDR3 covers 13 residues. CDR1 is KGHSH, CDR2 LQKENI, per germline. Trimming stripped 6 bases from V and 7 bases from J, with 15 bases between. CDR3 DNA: TGTGCCAGCTCGCGGGGTCCATCGGGTGGCTACACCTTC. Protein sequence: CASSRGPSGGYTF.